One sample yielded the 26 T cell receptor beta chains listed below, sequenced in a study of blood T cell repertoires in COVID-19. Repertoires were generated with immunoSEQ multiplex PCR, while TCRdb's copy carries only in-frame clones and drops some. The sample lists 330,000 or so clones, approximately 90% occurring once. Material: peripheral blood. The origin of the receptors is a man aged 25-40 years with COVID-19, enrolled during active disease.

The chain carries TRBV28 and TRBJ2-7, with 13 bases matching TRBD2. CDR1 and CDR2 from the germline V gene are MDHEN and SYDVKM. This CDR3 spans 15 amino acids. The V gene end was trimmed by 6 bases and the J gene end by 4 bases; junction bases not matched to a gene: 6. CDR3 region: CASRAPGLAGYEQYF. The CDR3, as DNA: TGTGCCAGCAGAGCACCGGGACTAGCGGGGTACGAGCAGTACTTC.

The chain recombines TRBV4-1 with TRBJ2-7; 15 nucleotides line up with TRBD2. This CDR3 region has 15 residues. From germline, CDR1 is MGHRA and CDR2 YSYEKL. Germline trimming cut 4 bases from V and 4 bases from J; bases unmatched to any gene: 2. CDR3 in DNA: TGCGCCAGCAGCCCGGGACTAGCGGGGGGTTACGAGCAGTACTTC. This codes for CASSPGLAGGYEQYF.

The sample holds one count of this clone. The chain is built from TRBV5-1 and TRBJ2-5, with D possibly TRBD1 on 6 matching bases. The germline V gene has CDR1 SGHRS and CDR2 YFSETQ. The V gene lost 5 bases and the J gene lost 2 bases, with 10 bases spanning the gap. CDR3 size: 13 residues. Here the CDR3 reads CASRPGQQETQYF. CDR3 sequence (DNA): TGCGCCAGCAGGCCCGGACAGCAAGAGACCCAGTACTTC.

This chain joins TRBV7-2 and TRBJ2-7; TRBD2 aligns across 11 bases. The germline gives CDR1 SGHTA, CDR2 FQGNSA. With V trimmed by 4 bases and J by 3 bases, 5 bases remained unmatched. The CDR3 spans 15 residues. The CDR3, as DNA: TGTGCCAGCAGCTCTCCTAGCGGGGGGCACTACGAGCAGTACTTC. Amino acid sequence: CASSSPSGGHYEQYF.

The J gene is TRBJ1-6, the V gene TRBV7-9; tentatively, D is TRBD1 (5 bases). V was trimmed by 3 bases and J by 0 bases, leaving 9 bases between them. The V gene's germline CDR1 is SEHNR and CDR2 FQNEAQ (reference sequence). The CDR3 is 16 amino acids. CDR3 in DNA: TGTGCCAGCAGCTTGGGGCAAAGCTCCTATAATTCACCCCTCCACTTT. Translation gives CASSLGQSSYNSPLHF.

The rearrangement joins TRBV7-8 to TRBJ2-3, with 8 positions matching TRBD2. Germline trimming cut 5 bases from V and 4 bases from J; bases unmatched to any gene: 11. The V gene's germline CDR1 is SGHVS and CDR2 FQNEAQ. This CDR3 has 16 amino acids. The CDR3 protein is CASSVSIAGRADTQYF. CDR3 sequence (DNA): TGTGCCAGCAGCGTTAGCATAGCGGGAAGGGCAGATACGCAGTATTTT.

This chain joins TRBV11-2 and TRBJ1-5; perhaps TRBD1 as D (6 bases). V was trimmed by 3 bases and J by 11 bases, leaving 14 bases between them. CDR3 length: 13 amino acids. Germline V gene sequence: CDR1 SGHAT, CDR2 FQNNGV. DNA for the CDR3: TGTGCCAGCAGCTTGACCCAAAAGGGGGCCCAGCATTTT. As protein: CASSLTQKGAQHF.

V and J are TRBV2 and TRBJ2-7; 11 bases fit TRBD2. The CDR3 totals 15 residues. With V trimmed by 7 bases and J by 3 bases, 8 bases remained unmatched. Germline V lookup: CDR1 SNHLY, CDR2 FYNNEI. As DNA, the CDR3 is TGTGCCAGCAAACTAGCGGGAGAAAGCGTCTACGAGCAGTACTTC. The encoded protein is CASKLAGESVYEQYF.

The chain has TRBV6-5 and TRBJ2-7; TRBD1 matches 7 bases. V was pared by 0 bases and J by 4 bases, with 9 bases of the junction left unmatched. The CDR3 is 16 residues long. CDR1 is MNHEY and CDR2 is SVGAGI in the germline V gene. This chain's CDR3 is CASSYSVGQAVYEQYF. The CDR3 DNA reads TGTGCCAGCAGTTACTCGGTTGGACAGGCGGTTTACGAGCAGTACTTC.

The V call is TRBV9, the J call TRBJ2-5, with 9 bases identical to TRBD1. There are 15 residues in the CDR3. Per germline, CDR1 SGDLS and CDR2 YYNGEE. V lost 0 bases to trimming and J lost 5 bases; unmatched junction nucleotides: 5. The CDR3 region has the DNA TGTGCCAGCAGCGTAGGGGGACAGGGTAGGGAGACCCAGTACTTC. Translated, it gives CASSVGGQGRETQYF.

The rearrangement links TRBV4-1 to TRBJ2-1; perhaps TRBD1 as D (5 bases). The CDR3 extends over 15 amino acids. The V gene's germline CDR1 is MGHRA and CDR2 YSYEKL. The ends were cut back, 4 bases at V and 0 bases at J, with 10 bases in the middle. As DNA, the CDR3 is TGCGCCAGCAGCCTTACAGGAGTCTCCTACAATGAGCAGTTCTTC. It is translated as CASSLTGVSYNEQFF.

The V call is TRBV21-1, the J call TRBJ1-4; the table's D call TRBD1 went unverified against the DNA. TRBV21-1 is noted as a pseudogene. The CDR3 is 22 amino acids. The CDR3 bases are TGTGCCAGCAGCAAACAACCCTCCCGGATCAGACAGCCATCAGCAACTAATGAAAAACTGTTTTTT. Its protein product is CASSKQPSRIRQPSATNEKLFF.

The chain is built from TRBV5-6 and TRBJ1-5; 7 nucleotides match TRBD1. Losses at the gene ends were 4 bases for V and 0 bases for J; bases not matched to a gene: 7. In germline, CDR1 is SGHDT, CDR2 YYEEEE. This CDR3 comprises 16 residues. The CDR3 DNA follows: TGTGCCAGCAGCAGACAGGGTACCTATAGCAATCAGCCCCAGCATTTT. Translated, it gives CASSRQGTYSNQPQHF. Using reference TRBV5-6 and TRBJ1-5 for the parts outside the CDR3, the full variable domain is DAGVTQSPTHLIKTRGQQVTLRCSPKSGHDTVSWYQQALGQGPQFIFQYYEEEERQRGNFPDRFSGHQFPNYSSELNVNALLLGDSALYLCASSRQGTYSNQPQHFGDGTRLSIL.

The chain couples TRBV5-6 to TRBJ1-2; 12 nucleotides agree with TRBD1. CDR1 is SGHDT and CDR2 is YYEEEE in the germline V gene. The CDR3 length is 15 residues. With V trimmed by 2 bases and J by 6 bases, 5 bases remained unmatched. The CDR3 loop is CASSFPGQGAHGYTF. The CDR3 coding sequence is TGTGCCAGCAGCTTTCCGGGACAGGGGGCGCATGGCTACACCTTC.

This rearrangement joins TRBV5-1 to TRBJ1-1; a possible D gene is TRBD1 (6 bases). Per germline, CDR1 SGHRS and CDR2 YFSETQ. With 0 bases removed from V and 5 bases from J, the gap between germline ends came to 8 bases. The CDR3 is 13 amino acids. DNA of the CDR3: TGCGCCAGCAGCTTGGAAAGGGGGACTGAAGCTTTCTTT. Its protein product is CASSLERGTEAFF.

The chain employs TRBV3-1 (or the pseudogene TRBV3-2) and TRBJ2-4; 8 bases align to TRBD2. Germline V gene sequence: CDR1 LGHDT, CDR2 YNNKEL (reference sequence). This CDR3 has 13 residues. Germline trimming cut 1 base from V and 15 bases from J; bases unmatched to any gene: 8. DNA for the CDR3: TGTGCCAGCAGCCAAGGGTCGGGACTAGGATCGTACTTC. Its translation: CASSQGSGLGSYF.

The chain couples TRBV5-4 to TRBJ1-2; 8 bases line up with TRBD1. CDR1 is SGHNT and CDR2 is YYREEE in the germline V gene (reference sequence). CDR3 length equals 17 residues. The trim removed 3 bases at V and 0 bases at J, leaving 10 bases unmatched. The CDR3 bases are TGTGCCAGCAGCTCCTTAGACAGGGGAGCCTCTAACTATGGCTACACCTTC. Its translation: CASSSLDRGASNYGYTF.

The chain carries TRBV5-1 and TRBJ1-5, with 7 nucleotides matching TRBD1. This CDR3 region has 16 residues. J was trimmed by 3 bases and V by 1 base; bases with no gene match: 7. Per the germline V gene, CDR1 is SGHRS and CDR2 is YFSETQ. The CDR3 protein is CASSLTPTGYNQPQHF. The CDR3, as DNA: TGCGCCAGCAGCTTGACCCCGACAGGGTACAATCAGCCCCAGCATTTT.

The gene calls are TRBV27 and TRBJ2-5; 9 bases align to TRBD1. The V and J ends lost 5 bases and 5 bases, in that order; junction bases with no gene match: 9. CDR3 length: 15 amino acids. Germline V gene lookup returns CDR1 MNHEY and CDR2 SMNVEV (reference sequence). The CDR3 DNA is TGTGCCAGCAGTCCACGGGACAGGGCGGGGGAGACCCAGTACTTC. This translates into CASSPRDRAGETQYF.

This chain uses TRBV21-1 with TRBJ1-1; no DNA check was done on the table's D call, TRBD1. TRBV21-1 is a pseudogene. The CDR3 is 16 residues long. CDR3 nucleotides: TGTGCCAGCAGCAAAAACAGGGGAATCGTGAACACTGAAGCTTTCTTT. Its translation: CASSKNRGIVNTEAFF.

V and J are TRBV28 and TRBJ2-2; 9 nucleotides match TRBD1. The CDR3 contains 17 residues. Losses at the gene ends were 6 bases for V and 4 bases for J; bases not matched to a gene: 12. Germline CDR1 and CDR2: MDHEN and SYDVKM. This CDR3 reads CASSSGQGYGGTGELFF. Here the CDR3 DNA reads TGTGCCAGCAGCTCAGGACAGGGGTACGGTGGCACCGGGGAGCTGTTTTTT. The full variable domain, in which reference TRBV28 and TRBJ2-2 provide the parts outside the CDR3, is DVKVTQSSRYLVKRTGEKVFLECVQDMDHENMFWYRQDPGLGLRLIYFSYDVKMKEKGDIPEGYSVSREKKERFSLILESASTNQTSMYLCASSSGQGYGGTGELFFGEGSRLTVL.

The chain couples TRBV27 to TRBJ1-4; 10 bases line up with TRBD1. The CDR3 is 14 residues long. Germline V gene sequence: CDR1 MNHEY, CDR2 SMNVEV (reference sequence). Losses at the gene ends were 6 bases for V and 8 bases for J; bases not matched to a gene: 6. The CDR3 loop is CASRPGTGVEKLFF. The CDR3 nucleotides are TGTGCCAGCAGACCCGGGACAGGGGTAGAAAAACTGTTTTTT. The full variable domain, in which reference TRBV27 and TRBJ1-4 provide the parts outside the CDR3, is EAQVTQNPRYLITVTGKKLTVTCSQNMNHEYMSWYRQDPGLGLRQIYYSMNVEVTDKGDVPEGYKVSRKEKRNFPLILESPSPNQTSLYFCASRPGTGVEKLFFGSGTQLSVL.

V gene TRBV19 combines with J gene TRBJ2-5, with a tentative D call TRBD1 (6 bases). This CDR3 comprises 16 residues. Germline lookup yields CDR1 LNHDA and CDR2 SQIVND (reference sequence). The V gene lost 7 bases and the J gene lost 1 base, with 19 bases spanning the gap. The CDR3: CASKQHTGRPQETQYF. CDR3 nucleotides: TGTGCCAGTAAGCAGCATACAGGGAGACCCCAAGAGACCCAGTACTTC.

The chain couples TRBV5-1 to TRBJ2-2; D is unclear. The CDR3 totals 17 residues. Germline lookup yields CDR1 SGHRS and CDR2 YFSETQ. V was cut by 4 bases and J by 4 bases, with 20 bases left in between. CDR3 region: CASSHRATGPVTGELFF. The CDR3 nucleotides read TGCGCCAGCAGCCATAGAGCTACTGGGCCAGTCACCGGGGAGCTGTTTTTT.

V usage is TRBV28 and J usage is TRBJ2-7; tentatively, D is TRBD1 (5 bases). V shed 7 bases and J shed 0 bases, with 16 bases lying between them. The CDR3 is made up of 15 amino acids. Germline assignment: CDR1 MDHEN and CDR2 SYDVKM. This chain's CDR3 is CASKMGRATSYEQYF. Here the CDR3 DNA reads TGTGCCAGCAAAATGGGCAGGGCAACCTCCTACGAGCAGTACTTC. Full variable domain (missing parts from reference TRBV28 and TRBJ2-7): DVKVTQSSRYLVKRTGEKVFLECVQDMDHENMFWYRQDPGLGLRLIYFSYDVKMKEKGDIPEGYSVSREKKERFSLILESASTNQTSMYLCASKMGRATSYEQYFGPGTRLTVT.

This clone was recorded once. The genes are TRBV6-1 and TRBJ2-5, with 9 positions matching TRBD1. Per germline, CDR1 MNHNS and CDR2 SASEGT. V was pared by 2 bases and J by 5 bases, with 9 bases of the junction left unmatched. The CDR3 length is 16 residues. CDR3 nucleotide sequence: TGTGCCAGCAGTGAATTAACAGGGGGCCTGGATGAGACCCAGTACTTC. Translation gives CASSELTGGLDETQYF.